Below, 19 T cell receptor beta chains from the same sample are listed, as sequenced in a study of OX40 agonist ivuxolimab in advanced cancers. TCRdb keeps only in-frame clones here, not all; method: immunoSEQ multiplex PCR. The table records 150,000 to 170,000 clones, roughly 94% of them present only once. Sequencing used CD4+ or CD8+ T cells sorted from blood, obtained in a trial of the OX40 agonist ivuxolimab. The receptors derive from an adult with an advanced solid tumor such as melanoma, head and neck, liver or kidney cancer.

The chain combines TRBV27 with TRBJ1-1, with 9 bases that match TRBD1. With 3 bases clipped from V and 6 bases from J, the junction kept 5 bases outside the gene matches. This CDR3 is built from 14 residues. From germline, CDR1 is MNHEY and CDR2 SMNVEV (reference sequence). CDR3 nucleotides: TGTGCCAGCAGTTTCGGGGACAGGGTGCCTGAAGCTTTCTTT. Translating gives CASSFGDRVPEAFF.

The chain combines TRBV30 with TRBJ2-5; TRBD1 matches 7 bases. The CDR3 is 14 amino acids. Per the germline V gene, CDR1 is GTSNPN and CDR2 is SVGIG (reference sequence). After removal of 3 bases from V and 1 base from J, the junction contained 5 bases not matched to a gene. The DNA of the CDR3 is TGTGCCTGGAGCGAGGGGGCAGGCCAAGAGACCCAGTACTTC. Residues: CAWSEGAGQETQYF.

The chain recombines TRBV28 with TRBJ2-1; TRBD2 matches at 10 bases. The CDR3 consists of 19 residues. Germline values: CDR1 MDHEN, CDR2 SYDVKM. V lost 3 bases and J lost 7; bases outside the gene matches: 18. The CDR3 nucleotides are TGTGCCAGCAGTTTCTGGAGGGCTAGCGGGAGAGCGAAGAAGAATGAGCAGTTCTTC. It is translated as CASSFWRASGRAKKNEQFF.

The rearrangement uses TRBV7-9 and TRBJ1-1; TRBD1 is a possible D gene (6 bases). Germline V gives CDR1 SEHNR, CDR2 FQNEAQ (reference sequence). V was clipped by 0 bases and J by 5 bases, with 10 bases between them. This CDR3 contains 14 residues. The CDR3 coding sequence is TGTGCCAGCAGCTTAGCGAGGGGGGCGACTGAAGCTTTCTTT. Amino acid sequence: CASSLARGATEAFF. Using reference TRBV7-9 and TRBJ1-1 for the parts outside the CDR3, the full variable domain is DTGVSQNPRHKITKRGQNVTFRCDPISEHNRLYWYRQTLGQGPEFLTYFQNEAQLEKSRLLSDRFSAERPKGSFSTLEIQRTEQGDSAMYLCASSLARGATEAFFGQGTRLTVV.

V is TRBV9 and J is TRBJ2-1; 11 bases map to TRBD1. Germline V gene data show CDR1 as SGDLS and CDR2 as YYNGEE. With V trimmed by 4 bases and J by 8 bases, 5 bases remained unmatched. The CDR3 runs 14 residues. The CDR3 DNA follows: TGTGCCAGCAGCAAAGGACAGGGGGCAGATGAGCAGTTCTTC. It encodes CASSKGQGADEQFF. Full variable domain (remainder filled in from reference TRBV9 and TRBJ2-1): DSGVTQTPKHLITATGQRVTLRCSPRSGDLSVYWYQQSLDQGLQFLIQYYNGEERAKGNILERFSAQQFPDLHSELNLSSLELGDSALYFCASSKGQGADEQFFGPGTRLTVL.

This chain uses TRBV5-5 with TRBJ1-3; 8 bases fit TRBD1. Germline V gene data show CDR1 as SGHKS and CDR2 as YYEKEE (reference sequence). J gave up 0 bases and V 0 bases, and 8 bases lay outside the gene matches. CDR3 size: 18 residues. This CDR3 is CASSLEGTGSSSGNTIYF. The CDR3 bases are TGTGCCAGCAGCTTGGAAGGGACAGGATCCAGCTCTGGAAACACCATATATTTT.

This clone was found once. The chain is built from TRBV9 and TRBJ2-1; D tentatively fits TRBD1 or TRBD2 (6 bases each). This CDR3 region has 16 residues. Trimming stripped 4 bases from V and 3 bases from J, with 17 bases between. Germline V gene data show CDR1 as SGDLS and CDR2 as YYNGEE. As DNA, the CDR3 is TGTGCCAGCAGCCTAAGGCTTGGGGGGCACTACAATGAGCAGTTCTTC. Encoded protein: CASSLRLGGHYNEQFF.

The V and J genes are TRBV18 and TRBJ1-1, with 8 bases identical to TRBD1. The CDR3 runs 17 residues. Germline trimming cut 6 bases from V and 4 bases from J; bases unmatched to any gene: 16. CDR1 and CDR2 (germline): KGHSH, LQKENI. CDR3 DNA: TGTGCCAGCTCTCACAGACCCATACAGGGGGACGGCACTGAAGCTTTCTTT. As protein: CASSHRPIQGDGTEAFF.

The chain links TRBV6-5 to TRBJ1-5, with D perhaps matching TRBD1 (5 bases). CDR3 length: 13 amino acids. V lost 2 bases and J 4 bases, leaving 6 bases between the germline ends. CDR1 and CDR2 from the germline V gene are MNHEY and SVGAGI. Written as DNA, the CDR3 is TGTGCCAGCAGTTACCGGGGGAATCAGCCCCAGCATTTT. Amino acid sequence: CASSYRGNQPQHF.

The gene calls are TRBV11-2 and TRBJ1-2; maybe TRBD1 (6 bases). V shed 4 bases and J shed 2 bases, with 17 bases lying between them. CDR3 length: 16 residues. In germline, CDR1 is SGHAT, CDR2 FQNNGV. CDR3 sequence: CASSSSPTTGNYGYTF. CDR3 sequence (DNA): TGTGCCAGCAGCTCCTCACCAACCACAGGGAACTATGGCTACACCTTC. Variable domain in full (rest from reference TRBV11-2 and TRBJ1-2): EAGVAQSPRYKIIEKRQSVAFWCNPISGHATLYWYQQILGQGPKLLIQFQNNGVVDDSQLPKDRFSAERLKGVDSTLKIQPAKLEDSAVYLCASSSSPTTGNYGYTFGSGTRLTVV.

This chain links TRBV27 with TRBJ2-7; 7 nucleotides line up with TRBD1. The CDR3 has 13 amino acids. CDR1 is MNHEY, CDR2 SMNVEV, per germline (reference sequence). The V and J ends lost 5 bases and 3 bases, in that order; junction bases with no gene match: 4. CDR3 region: CASSGDRNYEQYF. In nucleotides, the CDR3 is TGTGCCAGCAGTGGGGACAGAAACTACGAGCAGTACTTC.

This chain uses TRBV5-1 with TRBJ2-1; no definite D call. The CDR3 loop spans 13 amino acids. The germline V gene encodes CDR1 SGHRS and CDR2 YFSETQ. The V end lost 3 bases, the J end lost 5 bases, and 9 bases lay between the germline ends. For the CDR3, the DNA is TGCGCCAGCAGCTCGGACGCTCACAATGAGCAGTTCTTC. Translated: CASSSDAHNEQFF.

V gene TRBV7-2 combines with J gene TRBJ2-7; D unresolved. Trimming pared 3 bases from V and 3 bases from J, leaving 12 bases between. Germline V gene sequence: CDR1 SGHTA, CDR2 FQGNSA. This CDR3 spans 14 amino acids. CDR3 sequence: CASSLGGRSYEQYF. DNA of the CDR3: TGTGCCAGCAGCTTGGGTGGCCGAAGCTACGAGCAGTACTTC.

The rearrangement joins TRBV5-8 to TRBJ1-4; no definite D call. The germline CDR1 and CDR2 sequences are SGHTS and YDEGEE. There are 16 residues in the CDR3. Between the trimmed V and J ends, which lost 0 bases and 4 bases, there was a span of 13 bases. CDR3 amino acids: CASSLAGRKDNEKLFF. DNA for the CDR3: TGTGCCAGCAGCTTGGCCGGTCGGAAAGATAATGAAAAACTGTTTTTT. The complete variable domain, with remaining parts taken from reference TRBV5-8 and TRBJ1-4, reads EAGVTQSPTHLIKTRGQQATLRCSPISGHTSVYWYQQALGLGLQFLLWYDEGEERNRGNFPPRFSGRQFPNYSSELNVNALELEDSALYLCASSLAGRKDNEKLFFGSGTQLSVL.

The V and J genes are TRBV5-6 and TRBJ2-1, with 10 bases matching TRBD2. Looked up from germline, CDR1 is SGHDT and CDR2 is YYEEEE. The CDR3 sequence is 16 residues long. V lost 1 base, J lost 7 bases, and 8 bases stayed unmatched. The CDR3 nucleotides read TGTGCCAGCAGCTTGAGAAGCGGGGGGGCCTGGAATGAGCAGTTCTTC. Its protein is CASSLRSGGAWNEQFF.

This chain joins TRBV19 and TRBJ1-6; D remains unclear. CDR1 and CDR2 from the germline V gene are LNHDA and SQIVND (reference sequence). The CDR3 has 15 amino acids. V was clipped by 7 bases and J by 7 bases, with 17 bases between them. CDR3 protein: CASKTTGSMNSPLHF. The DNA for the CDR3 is TGTGCCAGTAAGACTACCGGGAGTATGAATTCACCCCTCCACTTT. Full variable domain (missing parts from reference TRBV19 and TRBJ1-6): DGGITQSPKYLFRKEGQNVTLSCEQNLNHDAMYWYRQDPGQGLRLIYYSQIVNDFQKGDIAEGYSVSREKKESFPLTVTSAQKNPTAFYLCASKTTGSMNSPLHFGNGTRLTVT.

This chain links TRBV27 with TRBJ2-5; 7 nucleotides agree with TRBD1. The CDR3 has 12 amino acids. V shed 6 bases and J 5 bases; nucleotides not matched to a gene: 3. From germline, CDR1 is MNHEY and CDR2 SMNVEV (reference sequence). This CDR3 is CASRTTGETQYF. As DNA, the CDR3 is TGTGCCAGCAGAACGACAGGGGAGACCCAGTACTTC.

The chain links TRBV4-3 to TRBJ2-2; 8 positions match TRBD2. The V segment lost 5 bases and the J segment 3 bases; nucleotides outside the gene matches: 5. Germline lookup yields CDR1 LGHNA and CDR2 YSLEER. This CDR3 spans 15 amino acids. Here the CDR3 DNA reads TGCGCCAGCAGCACGGGGGGGCCTCACACCGGGGAGCTGTTTTTT. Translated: CASSTGGPHTGELFF.

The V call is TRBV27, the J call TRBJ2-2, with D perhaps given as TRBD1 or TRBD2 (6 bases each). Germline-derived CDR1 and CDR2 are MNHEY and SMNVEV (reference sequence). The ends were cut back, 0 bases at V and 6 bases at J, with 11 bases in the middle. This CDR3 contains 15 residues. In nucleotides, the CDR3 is TGTGCCAGCAGTTTATCCCCGAGGGGGGCCGGGGAGCTGTTTTTT. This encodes CASSLSPRGAGELFF.